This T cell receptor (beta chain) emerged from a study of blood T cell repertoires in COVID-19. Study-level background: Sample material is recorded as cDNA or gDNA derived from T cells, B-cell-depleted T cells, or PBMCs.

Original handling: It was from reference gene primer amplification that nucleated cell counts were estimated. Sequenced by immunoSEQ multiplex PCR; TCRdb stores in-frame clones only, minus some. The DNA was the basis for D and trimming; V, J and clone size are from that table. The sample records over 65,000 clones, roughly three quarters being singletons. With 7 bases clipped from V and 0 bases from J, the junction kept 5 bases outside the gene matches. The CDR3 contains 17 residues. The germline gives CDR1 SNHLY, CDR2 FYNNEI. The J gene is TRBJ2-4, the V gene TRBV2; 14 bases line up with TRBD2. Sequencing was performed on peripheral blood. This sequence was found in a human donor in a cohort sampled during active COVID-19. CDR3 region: CASTGLAGGGAKNIQYF. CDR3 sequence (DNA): TGTGCCAGCACTGGACTAGCGGGAGGTGGAGCCAAAAACATTCAGTACTTC.